The 2 T cell receptor beta chains in this list originate from one sample, sequenced in a study of T-cell memory formation after mild COVID-19. TCRdb reanalysed the 5' RACE reads using MiXCR and keeps one entry per CDR3 protein. Of 340,000 or so distinct CDR3 sequences listed, 10% to 15% are singletons. The sample consisted of PBMCs or a T cell subset sorted from them (not recorded which). These TCRs come from a man younger than 35 who had mild COVID-19 (a few samples of this study predate the infection). Cell type and time point are not known.

Only a few counts were recorded for this clonotype. The V gene is TRBV7-9, the J gene TRBJ2-3; unclear D gene. Germline lookup yields CDR1 SEHNR and CDR2 FQNEAQ (reference sequence). V lost 3 bases and J 0 bases, leaving 10 bases between the germline ends. The CDR3 has 15 amino acids. CDR3 nucleotides: TGTGCCAGCAGCTTGTTAGGATCTAGCACAGATACGCAGTATTTT. It yields the protein CASSLLGSSTDTQYF.

In its sample, this clonotype was seen many times. This chain connects TRBV4-1 to TRBJ1-1; a weak D match, TRBD1 (6 bases). With 0 bases removed from V and 7 bases from J, the gap between germline ends came to 12 bases. Germline loops: CDR1 MGHRA, CDR2 YSYEKL. The CDR3 consists of 14 residues. The DNA of the CDR3 is TGCGCCAGCAGCCAAGATCCAGGGGTCCTTGAAGCTTTCTTT. This translates into CASSQDPGVLEAFF.